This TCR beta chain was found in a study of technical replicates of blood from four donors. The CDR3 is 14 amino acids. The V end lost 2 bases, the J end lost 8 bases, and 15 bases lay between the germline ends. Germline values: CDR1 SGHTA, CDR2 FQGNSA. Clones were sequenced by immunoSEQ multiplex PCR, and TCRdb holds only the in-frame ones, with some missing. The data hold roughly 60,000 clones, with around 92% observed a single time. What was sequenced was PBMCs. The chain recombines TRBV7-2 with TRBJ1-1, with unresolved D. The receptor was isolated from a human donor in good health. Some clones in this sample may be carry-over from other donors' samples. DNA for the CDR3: TGTGCCAGCAGCTTAATTGGGCTCGAGACCGAAGCTTTCTTT. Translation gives CASSLIGLETEAFF.